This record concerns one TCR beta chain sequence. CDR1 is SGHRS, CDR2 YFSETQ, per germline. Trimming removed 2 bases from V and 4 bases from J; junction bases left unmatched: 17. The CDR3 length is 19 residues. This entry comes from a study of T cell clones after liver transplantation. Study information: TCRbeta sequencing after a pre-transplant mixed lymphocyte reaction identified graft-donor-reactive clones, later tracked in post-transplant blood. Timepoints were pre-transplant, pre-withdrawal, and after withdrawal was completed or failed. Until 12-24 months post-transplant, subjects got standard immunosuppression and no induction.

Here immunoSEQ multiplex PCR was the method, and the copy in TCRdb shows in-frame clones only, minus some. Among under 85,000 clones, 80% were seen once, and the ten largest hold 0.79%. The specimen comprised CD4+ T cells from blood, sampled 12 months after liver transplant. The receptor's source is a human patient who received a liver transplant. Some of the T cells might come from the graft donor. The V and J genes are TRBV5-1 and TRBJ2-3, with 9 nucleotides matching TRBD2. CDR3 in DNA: TGCGCCAGCAGCTTAGGAGCGGGAGGTGTCTCGTCTCGTGCAGATACGCAGTATTTT. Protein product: CASSLGAGGVSSRADTQYF.